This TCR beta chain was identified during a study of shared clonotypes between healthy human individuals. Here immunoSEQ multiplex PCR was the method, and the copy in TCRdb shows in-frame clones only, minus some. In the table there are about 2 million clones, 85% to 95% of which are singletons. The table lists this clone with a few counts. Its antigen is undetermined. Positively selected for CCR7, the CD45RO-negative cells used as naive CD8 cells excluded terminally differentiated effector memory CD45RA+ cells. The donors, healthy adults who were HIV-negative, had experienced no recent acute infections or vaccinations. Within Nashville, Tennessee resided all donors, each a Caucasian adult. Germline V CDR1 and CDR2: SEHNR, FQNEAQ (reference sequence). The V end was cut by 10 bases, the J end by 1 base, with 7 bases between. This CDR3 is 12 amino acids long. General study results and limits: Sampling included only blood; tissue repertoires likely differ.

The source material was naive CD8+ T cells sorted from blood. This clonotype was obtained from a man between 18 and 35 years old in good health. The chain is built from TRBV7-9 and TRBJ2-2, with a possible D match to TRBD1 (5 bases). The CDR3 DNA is TGTGCCACCGACAGGAACACCGGGGAGCTGTTTTTT. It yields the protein CATDRNTGELFF.